The clone carrying this TCR beta chain was recorded a few times. Its specificity is unknown. This entry comes from a study of T cells in Graves' hyperthyroidism and ophthalmopathy. Using RNA transcripts as the source, TCR beta CDR3 regions were amplified. Primed by the HTBI set, a first-round RT-PCR was run on the TCR CDR3. TCRdb re-called the multiplex PCR reads with MiXCR, one entry per CDR3 protein. The sample lists over 150,000 distinct CDR3 sequences; less than 20% were seen once. The study, taken as a whole, reports: Most thyroid clonotypes expanded above 0.001 were also detected in blood. Ophthalmopathy could be told apart from stable hyperthyroidism with a 13 V-J model.

Germline assignment: CDR1 SGHVS and CDR2 FQNEAQ. This CDR3 is 17 amino acids long. J was trimmed by 0 bases and V by 2 bases; bases with no gene match: 7. The clonotype originates from a woman aged 45-65 years with Graves' hyperthyroidism. Sequencing was carried out using blood. The chain combines TRBV7-8 with TRBJ2-1; TRBD2 matches at 7 bases. In DNA, the CDR3 is TGTGCCAGCAGCTTACGGGCTAGCGGTAACTCCTACAATGAGCAGTTCTTC. Translating gives CASSLRASGNSYNEQFF.